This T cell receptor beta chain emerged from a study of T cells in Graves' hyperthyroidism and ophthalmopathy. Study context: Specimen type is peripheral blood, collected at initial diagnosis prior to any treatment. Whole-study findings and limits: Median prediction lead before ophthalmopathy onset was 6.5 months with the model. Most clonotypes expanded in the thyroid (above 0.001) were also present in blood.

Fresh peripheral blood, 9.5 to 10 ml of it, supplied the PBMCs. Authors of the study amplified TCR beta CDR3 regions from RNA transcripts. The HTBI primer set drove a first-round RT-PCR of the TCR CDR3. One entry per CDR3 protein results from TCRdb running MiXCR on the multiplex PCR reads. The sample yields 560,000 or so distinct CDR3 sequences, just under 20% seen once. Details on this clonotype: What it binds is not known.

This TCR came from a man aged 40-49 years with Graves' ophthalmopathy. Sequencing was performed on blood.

The CDR3 spells CSAPTLGQGMFTDTQYF. The CDR3 region has the DNA TGCAGTGCACCCACCCTCGGACAGGGGATGTTCACAGATACGCAGTATTTT. The chain combines TRBV20-1 with TRBJ2-3, with TRBD1 matching over 9 bases. Germline V lookup: CDR1 DFQATT, CDR2 SNEGSKA (reference sequence). J gave up 2 bases and V 6 bases, and 15 bases lay outside the gene matches. This CDR3 region has 17 residues.